The 19 T cell receptor beta chains reported below all come from one sample, sequenced in a study of T cell changes during pregnancy in multiple sclerosis (dated by TCRdb to about 2019). Library creation used the immunoSEQ multiplex PCR assay. TCRdb carries this immuneACCESS record with in-frame sequences only. Its versions omit some clonotypes, under half of them owing to an unresolved V gene in the studies checked, with the rest unexplained. The sample table contains some 120,000 clones; only one count was recorded for less than 97% of them. Roughly 0.45% of the sample belongs to the ten largest clones. The sample consisted of peripheral blood, taken after pregnancy. The receptor set was obtained from a female donor with multiple sclerosis, enrolled in a pregnancy study.

CDR3 residues: CASSLQGRNGYTF. The CDR3 DNA sequence: TGTGCCAGCAGCTTACAGGGGCGGAATGGCTACACCTTC. The chain employs TRBV7-9 and TRBJ1-2, with D perhaps matching TRBD1 (6 bases). V was pared by 2 bases and J by 6 bases, with 10 bases between. Per the germline V gene, CDR1 is SEHNR and CDR2 is FQNEAQ (reference sequence). This CDR3 contains 13 residues. The full variable domain, with the rest looked up from reference TRBV7-9 and TRBJ1-2, is DTGVSQNPRHKITKRGQNVTFRCDPISEHNRLYWYRQTLGQGPEFLTYFQNEAQLEKSRLLSDRFSAERPKGSFSTLEIQRTEQGDSAMYLCASSLQGRNGYTFGSGTRLTVV.

This chain joins TRBV27 and TRBJ1-5; 9 nucleotides align to TRBD1. Germline loops: CDR1 MNHEY, CDR2 SMNVEV (reference sequence). V lost 6 bases to trimming and J lost 7 bases; unmatched junction nucleotides: 1. The CDR3 runs to 12 residues. CDR3 sequence reads: CASRTGGQPQHF. The CDR3 bases are TGTGCCAGCAGGACAGGGGGACAGCCCCAGCATTTT.

The V and J genes are TRBV7-8 and TRBJ2-2; D unclear. Trimming shortened V by 3 bases and J by 3 bases, and 5 bases separated the two germline ends. Germline V gives CDR1 SGHVS, CDR2 FQNEAQ. The CDR3 loop spans 13 amino acids. For the CDR3, the DNA is TGTGCCAGCAGCTTGTATGACACCGGGGAGCTGTTTTTT. It codes for CASSLYDTGELFF.

The chain links TRBV6-5 to TRBJ2-1, with D maybe TRBD2 (6 bases). Germline V CDR1 and CDR2: MNHEY, SVGAGI. The V end lost 8 bases, the J end lost 8 bases, and 19 bases lay between the germline ends. This CDR3 is built from 14 residues. The CDR3 protein is CASRRDFQSHEQFF. CDR3 DNA: TGTGCCAGCCGCCGGGACTTCCAAAGCCATGAGCAGTTCTTC.

The sample holds one count of this clone. The V and J genes are TRBV5-1 and TRBJ2-2; no firm D call. The germline CDR1 and CDR2 sequences are SGHRS and YFSETQ. The CDR3 covers 15 residues. V dropped 4 bases and J dropped 1 base, with 11 bases sitting between them. The DNA of the CDR3 is TGCGCCAGCAGCCCCTGGGCAGAGAACACCGGGGAGCTGTTTTTT. Translating gives CASSPWAENTGELFF.

The chain couples TRBV19 to TRBJ2-2; 8 nucleotides match TRBD1. Germline V gene lookup returns CDR1 LNHDA and CDR2 SQIVND (reference sequence). J lost 4 bases, V lost 1 base, and 11 bases had no gene match. The CDR3 has 18 amino acids. This CDR3 reads CASSIARGLGSGTGELFF. The CDR3 nucleotides are TGTGCCAGTAGTATAGCCAGGGGGCTAGGGTCGGGCACCGGGGAGCTGTTTTTT.

The rearrangement joins TRBV11-2 to TRBJ1-4, with 7 positions matching TRBD1. The V segment lost 4 bases and the J segment 5 bases; nucleotides outside the gene matches: 7. The CDR3 is 15 amino acids. Per the germline V gene, CDR1 is SGHAT and CDR2 is FQNNGV. The CDR3 coding sequence is TGTGCCAGCAGCTCACCGGGACAGCAAAATGAAAAACTGTTTTTT. This translates into CASSSPGQQNEKLFF.

CDR3 sequence: CASSAGQGRYSYEQYF. The CDR3 nucleotides read TGTGCCAGCAGTGCGGGACAGGGAAGATATTCCTACGAGCAGTACTTC. This chain connects TRBV27 to TRBJ2-7, with 9 bases identical to TRBD1. J gave up 1 base and V 5 bases, and 9 bases lay outside the gene matches. This CDR3 region has 16 residues. The germline V gene has CDR1 MNHEY and CDR2 SMNVEV (reference sequence).

The chain combines TRBV5-4 with TRBJ2-1; 7 bases map to TRBD1. The V gene's germline CDR1 is SGHNT and CDR2 YYREEE (reference sequence). After removal of 0 bases from V and 3 bases from J, the junction contained 6 bases not matched to a gene. This CDR3 comprises 16 residues. Here the CDR3 reads CASSLDRGQDYNEQFF. In nucleotides, the CDR3 is TGTGCCAGCAGCTTGGACAGGGGTCAAGACTACAATGAGCAGTTCTTC.

This clone was recorded only once. The sample holds other DNA sequences that translate to the same CDR3. The chain uses TRBV28 and TRBJ1-1, with D perhaps TRBD1 (5 bases). The V gene lost 3 bases and the J gene lost 8 bases, with 7 bases spanning the gap. CDR1 and CDR2 (germline): MDHEN, SYDVKM. The CDR3 has 11 residues. The CDR3 DNA reads as TGTGCCAGCAGTTTGGGGGGGGAAGCTTTCTTT. Its translation: CASSLGGEAFF.

CDR3 sequence reads: CASYMGLAGDEQYF. For the CDR3, the DNA is TGCGCCAGTTATATGGGACTAGCGGGAGACGAGCAGTACTTC. V and J are TRBV5-1 and TRBJ2-7, with 14 bases identical to TRBD2. CDR3 length: 14 residues. V gave up 8 bases and J gave up 5 bases; unmatched junction bases: 6. The germline gives CDR1 SGHRS, CDR2 YFSETQ.

The chain recombines TRBV10-2 with TRBJ2-7, with 7 bases matching TRBD2. Germline CDR1 reads WSHSY; CDR2 reads SAAADI. Trimming cost V 6 bases and J 0 bases; bases outside gene matches: 5. The CDR3 extends over 14 amino acids. This chain's CDR3 is CASRPGLTSYEQYF. The CDR3 DNA follows: TGCGCCAGCAGGCCGGGACTAACCTCCTACGAGCAGTACTTC.

In nucleotides, the CDR3 is TGTGCCAGTAAACAAGTCCGGGACAGACTATATTACGAGCAGTACTTC. Protein sequence: CASKQVRDRLYYEQYF. The chain links TRBV19 to TRBJ2-7, with 7 positions matching TRBD1. This CDR3 region has 16 residues. CDR1 LNHDA and CDR2 SQIVND come from the germline V gene (reference sequence). V lost 7 bases and J lost 4; bases outside the gene matches: 16.

This chain joins TRBV29-1 and TRBJ2-3; D may be TRBD1 (5 bases). From germline, CDR1 is SQVTM and CDR2 ANQGSEA. Trimming removed 5 bases from V and 0 bases from J, with 9 bases in between. This CDR3 region has 13 residues. CDR3 in amino acids: CSVQGTSTDTQYF. CDR3 sequence (DNA): TGCAGCGTTCAGGGTACTAGCACAGATACGCAGTATTTT.

The CDR3 loop reads CASSWSVRERRETQYF. The CDR3 coding sequence is TGTGCCAGCAGCTGGTCAGTGCGGGAGAGGCGAGAGACCCAGTACTTC. The V and J genes are TRBV28 and TRBJ2-5; 7 bases line up with TRBD2. V trimming: 6 bases; J trimming: 4 bases; junction bases outside the gene matches: 14. This CDR3 is built from 16 residues. The germline V gene has CDR1 MDHEN and CDR2 SYDVKM.

V gene TRBV6-4 combines with J gene TRBJ2-7, with 8 bases aligning to TRBD1. The CDR3 loop spans 14 amino acids. The junction had 6 bases not matched to a gene; V was cut back by 6 bases and J by 2 bases. Germline lookup yields CDR1 MRHNA and CDR2 SNTAGT. CDR3 protein: CASRRQGPPYEQYF. The CDR3 DNA is TGTGCCAGCAGGAGACAGGGGCCCCCCTACGAGCAGTACTTC.

This chain connects TRBV6-6 to TRBJ2-3; TRBD2 matches at 9 bases. Unmatched junction bases numbered 3, after V lost 0 bases and J lost 2 bases. The germline CDR1 and CDR2 sequences are MNHNY and SVGAGI (reference sequence). The CDR3 contains 16 residues. CDR3 in DNA: TGTGCCAGCAGTTACTCGGGACTAGCTCTCACAGATACGCAGTATTTT. This sequence encodes CASSYSGLALTDTQYF.

The chain is built from TRBV5-4 and TRBJ2-7; 12 positions agree with TRBD1. Trimming removed 2 bases from V and 6 bases from J; junction bases left unmatched: 6. Per the germline V gene, CDR1 is SGHNT and CDR2 is YYREEE (reference sequence). CDR3 size: 15 residues. CDR3 coding DNA: TGTGCCAGCAGCTTACCGGGACAGGGGGCGAGCGAGCAGTACTTC. Translating gives CASSLPGQGASEQYF.

This clone was seen just once. A junction boundary mismatches the germline segment, possibly from a read error. The chain uses TRBV28 and TRBJ2-5, with a weak D call TRBD2 (6 bases). CDR3 length equals 13 residues. Looked up from germline, CDR1 is MDHEN and CDR2 is SYDVKM. The CDR3 nucleotides read TGTGCCAGCAGTTTAGGAGGGGTCCCAGCAAGTGACTTC. This encodes CASSLGGVPASDF.